The present entry profiles one T cell receptor (beta chain) with its context. These data come from a study of blood T cell repertoires in COVID-19. Looking at the study overall: Specimens from acute and convalescent COVID-19 originated in the United States, Italy and Spain. Sample material is recorded as cDNA or gDNA derived from T cells, B-cell-depleted T cells, or PBMCs.

Original processing methods: It was from reference gene primer amplification that nucleated cell counts were estimated. Profiling relied on immunoSEQ multiplex PCR, and the TCRdb table lists in-frame clones only, not all of them. From that table come the V and J calls and clone size; the DNA was used to work out D and trimming. The sample carries approximately 31,000 clones, roughly nine tenths recorded once. Germline CDR1 and CDR2: SGHAT and FQNNGV. The length of the CDR3 is 14 residues. J was trimmed by 3 bases and V by 10 bases; bases with no gene match: 9. This TCR was sampled from a human donor with active COVID-19. The donor label of this sample is uncertain. Sequencing was performed on peripheral blood. This rearrangement joins TRBV11-2 to TRBJ2-1, with TRBD2 identical over 7 bases. The CDR3 sequence: CATSGGGLYNEQFF. CDR3 nucleotides: TGTGCCACCTCAGGCGGGGGACTCTACAATGAGCAGTTCTTC.